This T cell receptor (beta chain) was profiled in a study of glioma-infiltrating T cells after dendritic cell vaccination (dated by TCRdb to the mid-2010s). Some background on the complete study: A cohort of 15 glioblastoma patients from Phase I and II dendritic cell vaccination trials was included, of whom 9 were newly diagnosed and 6 had recurrent disease. Patients received three intradermal dendritic cell vaccine injections at biweekly intervals in the arm below the axilla. Deep sequencing of TCR beta CDR3 regions was used to quantify tumor-infiltrating lymphocyte content and compare tumor and blood repertoires in dendritic cell-vaccinated glioblastoma patients. Survival after dendritic cell vaccination was correlated with TCR sequencing metrics, such as TIL content and the overlap between tumor and blood repertoires. Patients received autologous tumor lysate-pulsed dendritic cell vaccination between the early 2000s and the early 2010s. The vaccine was prepared from monocyte-derived dendritic cells that were cultured for approximately seven days with IL-4 and GM-CSF and then pulsed overnight with autologous tumor lysate.

Sample time point, as interpreted from the label and publication: after dendritic cell vaccination, including at tumor progression/relapse. To be selected, patients needed enough residual fresh-frozen tumor tissue and more than two years of available survival data. Molecular status otherwise varied across the glioblastoma patients, but none of them carried an isocitrate dehydrogenase mutation. PBMC collection took place before vaccination, two weeks after the third vaccination, and at tumor progression if progression occurred. The Qiagen DNeasy Blood extraction Kit was used to extract genomic DNA. TCRB CDR3 regions were amplified from 1.5 to 2.5 ug genomic DNA, or all available DNA if less, using the immunoSEQ assay. For multiplex PCR, 60 forward primers for TCR V beta segments and 13 reverse primers for J beta segments were used. Synthetic control templates were spiked into each sample at limiting dilution to estimate reads per starting template. The Illumina HiSeq System generated 87 bp sequencing reads. Processing in the source paper ran as follows. PCR and sequencing errors were removed by a nearest neighbor algorithm that merged closely related sequences. TCR overlap was measured as the percentage of unique tumor TCR beta sequences also present in the same patient's peripheral blood. TCRdb stores this immuneACCESS table with in-frame sequences only. Part of the clones is absent; in the studies checked, under half of the shortfall reflects unresolved V genes, and no reason is known for the rest. Clone size and the V and J calls come from that table; the DNA yielded D and trimming. The sample profile shows roughly 88,000 clones; 75% to 90% of them were found once. The ten largest clones take up approximately 2.1% of the sample.

This clone was seen a handful of times. It lacks a known antigen. Base qualities are not at hand, and no much larger clone is one base apart. From the cysteine through the phenylalanine, the CDR3 covers 12 amino acids. The CDR3 DNA has 36 bases and is translated from base 1. Reading the germline V gene gives CDR1 SNHLY and CDR2 FYNNEI. At the junction V is shortened by 3 bases and J by 6 bases, with 5 bases in between. The full study reports these points: The cohort was small and heterogeneous, and full blood and tumor sets were available for few patients, with initial-recurrent tumor pairs available for even fewer patients. No direct relationship between TCR clonality and survival was found, suggesting a diverse polyclonal response may matter. The TCR overlap response model with three groups was called speculative and said to need prospective validation. After dendritic cell vaccination, a higher estimated pretreatment TIL content predicted longer time to progression and overall survival.

The sequencing used blood, collected after dendritic cell vaccination. The TCR originated in a human donor with glioblastoma. The chain joins TRBV2 to TRBJ2-2, with no confidently assigned D gene. The nucleotide sequence is given as TGTGCCAGCAGTGACCGAGCCGGGGAGCTGTTTTTT. The resulting protein is CASSDRAGELFF.